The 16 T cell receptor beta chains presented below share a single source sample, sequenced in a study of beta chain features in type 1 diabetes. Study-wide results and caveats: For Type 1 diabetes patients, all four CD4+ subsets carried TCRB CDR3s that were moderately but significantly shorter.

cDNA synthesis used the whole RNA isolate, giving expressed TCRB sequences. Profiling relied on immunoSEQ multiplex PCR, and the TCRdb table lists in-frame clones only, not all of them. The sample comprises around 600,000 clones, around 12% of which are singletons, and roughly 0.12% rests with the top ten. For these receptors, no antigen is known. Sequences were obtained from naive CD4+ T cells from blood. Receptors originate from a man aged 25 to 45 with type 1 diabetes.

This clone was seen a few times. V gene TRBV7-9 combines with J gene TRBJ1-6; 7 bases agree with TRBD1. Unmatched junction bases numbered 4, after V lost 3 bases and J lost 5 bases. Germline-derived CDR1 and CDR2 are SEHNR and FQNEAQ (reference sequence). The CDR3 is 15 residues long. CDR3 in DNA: TGTGCCAGCAGCTTCCCGGGACAGCATAATTCACCCCTCCACTTT. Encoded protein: CASSFPGQHNSPLHF.

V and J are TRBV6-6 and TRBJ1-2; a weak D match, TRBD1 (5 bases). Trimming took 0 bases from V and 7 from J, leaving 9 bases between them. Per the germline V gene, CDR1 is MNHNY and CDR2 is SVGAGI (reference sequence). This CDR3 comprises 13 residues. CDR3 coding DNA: TGTGCCAGCAGTTACTCGGAAGGGACTGGCTACACCTTC. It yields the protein CASSYSEGTGYTF.

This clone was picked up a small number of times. CDR3 sequence (DNA): TGTGCCAGCAGCTGGACTAGCGGTTACAATGAGCAGTTCTTC. Translation gives CASSWTSGYNEQFF. The V gene is TRBV14, the J gene TRBJ2-1, with TRBD2 matching 10 bases. The CDR3 runs 14 residues. Trimming took 5 bases from V and 4 from J; bases not matched to a gene: 2. From germline, CDR1 is SGHDN and CDR2 FVKESK.

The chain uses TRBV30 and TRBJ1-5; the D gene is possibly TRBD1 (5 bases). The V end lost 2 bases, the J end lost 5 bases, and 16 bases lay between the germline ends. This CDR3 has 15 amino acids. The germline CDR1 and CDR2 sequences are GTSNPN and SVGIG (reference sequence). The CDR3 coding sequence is TGTGCCTGGAGTCCCCCCGGGGCAGGGTATCAGCCCCAGCATTTT. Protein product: CAWSPPGAGYQPQHF.

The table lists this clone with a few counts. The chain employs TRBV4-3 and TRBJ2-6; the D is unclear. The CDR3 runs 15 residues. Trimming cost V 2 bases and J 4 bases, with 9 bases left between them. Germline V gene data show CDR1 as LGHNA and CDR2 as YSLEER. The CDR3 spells CASSQQWAGANVLTF. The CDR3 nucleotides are TGCGCCAGCAGCCAACAGTGGGCAGGGGCCAACGTCCTGACTTTC.

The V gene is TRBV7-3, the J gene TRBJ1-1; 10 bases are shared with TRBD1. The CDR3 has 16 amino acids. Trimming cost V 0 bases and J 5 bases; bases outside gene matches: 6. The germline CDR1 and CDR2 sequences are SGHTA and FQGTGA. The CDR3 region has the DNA TGTGCCAGCAGCTTAACAGGGGACAGGGGAAAGACTGAAGCTTTCTTT. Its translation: CASSLTGDRGKTEAFF.

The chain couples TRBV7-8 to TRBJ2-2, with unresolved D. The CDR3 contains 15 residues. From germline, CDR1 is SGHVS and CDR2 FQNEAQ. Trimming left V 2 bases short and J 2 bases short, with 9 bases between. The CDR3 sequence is CASSLQSVNTGELFF. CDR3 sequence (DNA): TGTGCCAGCAGCTTACAGTCAGTCAACACCGGGGAGCTGTTTTTT.

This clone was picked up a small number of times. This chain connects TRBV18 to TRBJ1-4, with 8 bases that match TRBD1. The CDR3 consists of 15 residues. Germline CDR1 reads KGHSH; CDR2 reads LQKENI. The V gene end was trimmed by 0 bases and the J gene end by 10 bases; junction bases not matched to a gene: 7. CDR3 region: CASSPPGQGGGKLFF. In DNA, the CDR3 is TGTGCCAGCTCACCACCTGGACAGGGAGGCGGAAAACTGTTTTTT. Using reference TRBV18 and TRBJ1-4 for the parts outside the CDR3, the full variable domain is NAGVMQNPRHLVRRRGQEARLRCSPMKGHSHVYWYRQLPEEGLKFMVYLQKENIIDESGMPKERFSAEFPKEGPSILRIQQVVRGDSAAYFCASSPPGQGGGKLFFGSGTQLSVL.

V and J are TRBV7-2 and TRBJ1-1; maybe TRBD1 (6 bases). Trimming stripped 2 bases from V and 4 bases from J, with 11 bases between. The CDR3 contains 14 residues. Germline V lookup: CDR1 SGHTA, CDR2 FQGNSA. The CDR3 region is CASSLQSGVTEAFF. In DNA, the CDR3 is TGTGCCAGCAGCTTACAGTCAGGGGTCACTGAAGCTTTCTTT. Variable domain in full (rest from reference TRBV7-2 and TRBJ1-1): GAGVSQSPSNKVTEKGKDVELRCDPISGHTALYWYRQSLGQGLEFLIYFQGNSAPDKSGLPSDRFSAERTGGSVSTLTIQRTQQEDSAVYLCASSLQSGVTEAFFGQGTRLTVV.

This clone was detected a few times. CDR3 in amino acids: CASSRDREKVNEQFF. The CDR3 bases are TGTGCCAGCAGCAGGGACAGGGAGAAGGTTAATGAGCAGTTCTTC. The chain recombines TRBV6-5 with TRBJ2-1; 9 nucleotides align to TRBD1. Germline values: CDR1 MNHEY, CDR2 SVGAGI. J was trimmed by 7 bases and V by 6 bases; bases with no gene match: 10. The CDR3 spans 15 residues.

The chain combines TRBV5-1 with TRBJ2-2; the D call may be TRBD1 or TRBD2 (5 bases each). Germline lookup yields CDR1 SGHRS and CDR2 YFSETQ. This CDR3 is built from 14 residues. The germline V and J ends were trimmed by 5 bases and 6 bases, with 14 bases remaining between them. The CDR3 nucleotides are TGCGCCAGCAGGGGGGAACCGTCCGCCGGGGAGCTGTTTTTT. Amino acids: CASRGEPSAGELFF.

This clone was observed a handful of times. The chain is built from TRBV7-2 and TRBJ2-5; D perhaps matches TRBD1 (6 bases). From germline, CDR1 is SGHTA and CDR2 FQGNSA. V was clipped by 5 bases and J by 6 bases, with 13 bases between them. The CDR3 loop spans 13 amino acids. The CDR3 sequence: CASSPDSRKTQYF. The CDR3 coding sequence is TGTGCCAGCAGCCCGGACAGCCGGAAGACCCAGTACTTC.

The CDR3 DNA sequence: TGTGCCAGCTCACCAGGGCGGCCCTTGGTGTCCCAGCATTTT. It yields the protein CASSPGRPLVSQHF. V and J are TRBV18 and TRBJ1-5; D gene uncertain. CDR3 size: 14 residues. V was clipped by 2 bases and J by 11 bases, with 16 bases between them. Germline CDR1 KGHSH, CDR2 LQKENI.

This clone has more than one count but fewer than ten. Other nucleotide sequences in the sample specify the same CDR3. CDR3 region: CAIRSTDTQYF. As DNA, the CDR3 is TGTGCCATCCGGAGCACAGATACGCAGTATTTT. The chain carries TRBV10-3 and TRBJ2-3; D remains ambiguous. This CDR3 spans 11 amino acids. V was trimmed by 8 bases and J by 0 bases, leaving 3 bases between them. The germline V gene encodes CDR1 ENHRY and CDR2 SYGVKD.

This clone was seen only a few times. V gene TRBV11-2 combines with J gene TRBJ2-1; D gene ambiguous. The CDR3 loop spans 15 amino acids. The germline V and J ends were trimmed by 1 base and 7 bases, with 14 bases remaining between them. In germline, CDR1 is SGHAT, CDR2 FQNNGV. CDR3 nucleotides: TGTGCCAGCAGCTTAGCCGGAACAAAGGCGAATGAGCAGTTCTTC. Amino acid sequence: CASSLAGTKANEQFF.

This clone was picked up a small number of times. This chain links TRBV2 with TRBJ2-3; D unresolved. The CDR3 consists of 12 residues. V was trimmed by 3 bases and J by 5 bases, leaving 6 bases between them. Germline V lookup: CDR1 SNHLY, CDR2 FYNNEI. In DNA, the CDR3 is TGTGCCAGCAGTGATTGGGAAGATACGCAGTATTTT. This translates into CASSDWEDTQYF.